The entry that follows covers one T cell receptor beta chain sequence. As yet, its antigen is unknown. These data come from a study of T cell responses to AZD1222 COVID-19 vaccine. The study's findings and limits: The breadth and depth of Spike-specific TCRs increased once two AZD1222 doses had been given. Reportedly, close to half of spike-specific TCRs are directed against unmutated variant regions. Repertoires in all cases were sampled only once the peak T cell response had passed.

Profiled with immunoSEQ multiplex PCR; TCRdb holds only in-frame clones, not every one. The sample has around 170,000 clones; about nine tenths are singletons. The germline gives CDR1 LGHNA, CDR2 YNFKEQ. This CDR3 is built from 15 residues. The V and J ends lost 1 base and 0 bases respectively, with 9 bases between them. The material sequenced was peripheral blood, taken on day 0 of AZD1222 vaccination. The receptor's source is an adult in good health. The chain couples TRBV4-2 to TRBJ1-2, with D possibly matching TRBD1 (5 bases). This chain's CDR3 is CASSQGGGANYGYTF. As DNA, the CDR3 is TGTGCCAGCAGCCAAGGGGGGGGAGCTAACTATGGCTACACCTTC.